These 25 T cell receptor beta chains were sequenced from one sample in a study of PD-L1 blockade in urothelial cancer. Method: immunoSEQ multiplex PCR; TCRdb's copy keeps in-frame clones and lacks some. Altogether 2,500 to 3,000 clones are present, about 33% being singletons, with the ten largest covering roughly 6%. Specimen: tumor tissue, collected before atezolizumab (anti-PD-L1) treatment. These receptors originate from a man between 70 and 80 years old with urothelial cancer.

The CDR3 loop reads CAWSGQGKFGYTF. Written as DNA, the CDR3 is TGTGCCTGGAGTGGACAGGGAAAATTCGGCTACACCTTC. The chain joins TRBV30 to TRBJ1-2; TRBD1 aligns across 7 bases. With 1 base clipped from V and 8 bases from J, the junction kept 7 bases outside the gene matches. The CDR3 is 13 residues long. Germline V gene data show CDR1 as GTSNPN and CDR2 as SVGIG (reference sequence).

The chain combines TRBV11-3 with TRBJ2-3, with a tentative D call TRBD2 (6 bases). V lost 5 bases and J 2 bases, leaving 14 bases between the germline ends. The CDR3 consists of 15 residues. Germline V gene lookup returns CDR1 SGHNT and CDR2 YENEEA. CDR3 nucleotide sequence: TGTGCCAGCAGCCCACCCGGGACTCTCACAGATACGCAGTATTTT. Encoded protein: CASSPPGTLTDTQYF. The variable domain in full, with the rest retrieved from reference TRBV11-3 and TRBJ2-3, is EAGVVQSPRYKIIEKKQPVAFWCNPISGHNTLYWYLQNLGQGPELLIRYENEEAVDDSQLPKDRFSAERLKGVDSTLKIQPAELGDSAVYLCASSPPGTLTDTQYFGPGTRLTVL.

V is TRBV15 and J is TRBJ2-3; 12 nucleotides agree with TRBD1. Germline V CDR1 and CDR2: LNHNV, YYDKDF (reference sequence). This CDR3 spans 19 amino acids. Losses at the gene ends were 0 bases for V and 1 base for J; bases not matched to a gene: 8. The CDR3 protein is CATSRDSGTGGAGTDTQYF. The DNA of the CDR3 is TGTGCCACCAGCAGAGATAGTGGGACAGGGGGCGCTGGCACAGATACGCAGTATTTT.

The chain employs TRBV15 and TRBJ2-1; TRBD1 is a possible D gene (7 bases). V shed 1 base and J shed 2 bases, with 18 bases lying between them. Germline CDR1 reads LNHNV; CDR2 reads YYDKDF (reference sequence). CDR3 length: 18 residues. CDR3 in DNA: TGTGCCACCAGCAGAGGAGGAGGGGGCGGGAACACCTACAATGAGCAGTTCTTC. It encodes CATSRGGGGGNTYNEQFF.

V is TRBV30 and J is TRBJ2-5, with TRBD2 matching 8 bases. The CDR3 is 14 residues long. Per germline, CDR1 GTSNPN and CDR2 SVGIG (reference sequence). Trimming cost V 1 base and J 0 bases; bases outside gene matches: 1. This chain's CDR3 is CAWSGGGYQETQYF. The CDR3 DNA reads TGTGCCTGGAGTGGCGGGGGGTACCAAGAGACCCAGTACTTC.

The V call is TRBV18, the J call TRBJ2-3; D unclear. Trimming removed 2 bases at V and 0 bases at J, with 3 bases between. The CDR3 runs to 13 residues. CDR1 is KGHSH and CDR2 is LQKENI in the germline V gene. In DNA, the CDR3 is TGTGCCAGCTCACCAATCAGCACAGATACGCAGTATTTT. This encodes CASSPISTDTQYF.

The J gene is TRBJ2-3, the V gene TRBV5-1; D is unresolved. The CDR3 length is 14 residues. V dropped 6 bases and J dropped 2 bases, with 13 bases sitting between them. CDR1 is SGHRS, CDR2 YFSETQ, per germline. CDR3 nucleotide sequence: TGCGCCAGCAACGAGAACTCAGTCACAGATACGCAGTATTTT. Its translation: CASNENSVTDTQYF.

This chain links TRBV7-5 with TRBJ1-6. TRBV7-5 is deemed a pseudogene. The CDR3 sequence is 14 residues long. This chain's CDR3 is CASGGGKVNSPLHF. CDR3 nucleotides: TGTGCCTCGGGCGGGGGGAAGGTTAATTCACCCCTCCACTTT.

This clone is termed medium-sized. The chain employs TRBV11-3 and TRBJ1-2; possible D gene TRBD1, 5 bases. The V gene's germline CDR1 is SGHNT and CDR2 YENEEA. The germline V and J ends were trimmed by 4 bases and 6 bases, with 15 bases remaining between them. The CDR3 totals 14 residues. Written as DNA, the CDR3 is TGTGCCAGCAGCTCAGGGACTCGGATGGATGGCTACACCTTC. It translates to CASSSGTRMDGYTF.

The CDR3 nucleotides read TGTGCCAGTAGTATGCAGGGGGCTAGTGGTGAAGCTTTCTTT. Its protein is CASSMQGASGEAFF. The J gene is TRBJ1-1, the V gene TRBV19, with 8 bases matching TRBD1. CDR1 and CDR2 from the germline V gene are LNHDA and SQIVND (reference sequence). There are 14 residues in the CDR3. After removal of 3 bases from V and 7 bases from J, the junction contained 7 bases not matched to a gene.

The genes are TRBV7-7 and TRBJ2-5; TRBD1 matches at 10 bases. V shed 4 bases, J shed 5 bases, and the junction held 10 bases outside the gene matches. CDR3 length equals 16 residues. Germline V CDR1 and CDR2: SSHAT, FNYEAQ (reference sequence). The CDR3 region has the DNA TGTGCCAGCAGCTGGGGACAGGGGCTGGGTATCGAGACCCAGTACTTC. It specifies CASSWGQGLGIETQYF.

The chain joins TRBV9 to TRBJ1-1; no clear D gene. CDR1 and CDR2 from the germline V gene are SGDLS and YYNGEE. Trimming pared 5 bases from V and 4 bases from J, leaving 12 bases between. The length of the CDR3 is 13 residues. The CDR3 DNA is TGTGCCAGCAGTGTTCGGGTGGTCACTGAAGCTTTCTTT. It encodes CASSVRVVTEAFF.

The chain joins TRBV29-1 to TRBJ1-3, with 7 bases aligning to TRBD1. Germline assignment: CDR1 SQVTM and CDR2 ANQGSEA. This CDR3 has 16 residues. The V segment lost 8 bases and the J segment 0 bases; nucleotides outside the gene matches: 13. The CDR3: CSPIGGSCNSGNTIYF. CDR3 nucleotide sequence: TGCAGCCCAATAGGGGGCAGCTGCAACTCTGGAAACACCATATATTTT.

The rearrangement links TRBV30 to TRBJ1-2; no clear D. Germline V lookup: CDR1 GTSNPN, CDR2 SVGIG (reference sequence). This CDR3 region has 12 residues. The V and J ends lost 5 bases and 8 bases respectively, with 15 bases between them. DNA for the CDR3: TGTGCCTGGGCAATCCAATCGGGGGGCTACACCTTC. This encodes CAWAIQSGGYTF.

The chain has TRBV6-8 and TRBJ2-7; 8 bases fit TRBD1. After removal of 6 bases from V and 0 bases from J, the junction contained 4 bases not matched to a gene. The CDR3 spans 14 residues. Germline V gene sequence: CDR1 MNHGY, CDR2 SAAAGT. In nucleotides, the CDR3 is TGTGCCAGCAGACCGGGACAGGACTCCTACGAGCAGTACTTC. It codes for CASRPGQDSYEQYF.

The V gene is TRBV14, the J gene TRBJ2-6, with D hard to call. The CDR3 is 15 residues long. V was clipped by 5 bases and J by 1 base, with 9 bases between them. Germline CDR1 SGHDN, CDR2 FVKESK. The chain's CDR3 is CASSVSPSGANVLTF. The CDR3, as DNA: TGTGCCAGCAGCGTTAGTCCATCTGGGGCCAACGTCCTGACTTTC. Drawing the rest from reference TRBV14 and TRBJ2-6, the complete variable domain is EAGVTQFPSHSVIEKGQTVTLRCDPISGHDNLYWYRRVMGKEIKFLLHFVKESKQDESGMPNNRFLAERTGGTYSTLKVQPAELEDSGVYFCASSVSPSGANVLTFGAGSRLTVL.

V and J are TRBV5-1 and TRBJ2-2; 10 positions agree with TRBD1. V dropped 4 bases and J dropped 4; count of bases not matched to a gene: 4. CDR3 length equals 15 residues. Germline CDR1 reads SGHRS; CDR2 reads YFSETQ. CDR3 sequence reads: CASSGWTGGTGELFF. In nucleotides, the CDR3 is TGCGCCAGCAGCGGATGGACAGGGGGCACCGGGGAGCTGTTTTTT.

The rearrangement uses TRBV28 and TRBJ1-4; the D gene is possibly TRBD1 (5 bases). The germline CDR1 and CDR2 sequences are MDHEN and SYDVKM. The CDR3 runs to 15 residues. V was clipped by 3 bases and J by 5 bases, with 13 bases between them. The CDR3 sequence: CASSFGAAGNEKLFF. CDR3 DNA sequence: TGTGCCAGCAGTTTCGGGGCTGCGGGGAATGAAAAACTGTTTTTT.

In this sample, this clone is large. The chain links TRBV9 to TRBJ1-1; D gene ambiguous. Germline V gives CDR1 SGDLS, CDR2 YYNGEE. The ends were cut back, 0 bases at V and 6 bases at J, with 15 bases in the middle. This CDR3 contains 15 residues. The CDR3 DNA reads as TGTGCCAGCAGCGTAGCTCAAGGACTTCTTGCTGAAGCTTTCTTT. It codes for CASSVAQGLLAEAFF.

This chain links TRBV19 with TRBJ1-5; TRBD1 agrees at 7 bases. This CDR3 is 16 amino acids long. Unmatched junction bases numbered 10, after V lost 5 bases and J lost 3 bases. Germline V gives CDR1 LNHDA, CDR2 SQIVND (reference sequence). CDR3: CASSETGTVTNQPQHF. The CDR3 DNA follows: TGTGCCAGTAGTGAAACCGGGACAGTAACCAATCAGCCCCAGCATTTT.

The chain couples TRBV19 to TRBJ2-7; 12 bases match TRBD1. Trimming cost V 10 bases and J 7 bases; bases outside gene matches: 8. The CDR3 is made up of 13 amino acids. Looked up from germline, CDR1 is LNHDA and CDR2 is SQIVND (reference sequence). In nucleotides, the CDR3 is TGTGCCACTGAGGGACAGGGGGCACAAGAGCAGTACTTC. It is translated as CATEGQGAQEQYF. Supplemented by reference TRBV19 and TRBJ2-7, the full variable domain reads DGGITQSPKYLFRKEGQNVTLSCEQNLNHDAMYWYRQDPGQGLRLIYYSQIVNDFQKGDIAEGYSVSREKKESFPLTVTSAQKNPTAFYLCATEGQGAQEQYFGPGTRLTVT.

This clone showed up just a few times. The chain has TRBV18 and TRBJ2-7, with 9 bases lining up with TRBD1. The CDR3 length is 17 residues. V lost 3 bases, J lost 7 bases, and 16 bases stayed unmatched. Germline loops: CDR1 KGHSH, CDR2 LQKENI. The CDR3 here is CASSPFSQGQGAWEQYF. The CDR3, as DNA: TGTGCCAGCTCACCTTTTTCGCAGGGACAGGGAGCGTGGGAGCAGTACTTC.

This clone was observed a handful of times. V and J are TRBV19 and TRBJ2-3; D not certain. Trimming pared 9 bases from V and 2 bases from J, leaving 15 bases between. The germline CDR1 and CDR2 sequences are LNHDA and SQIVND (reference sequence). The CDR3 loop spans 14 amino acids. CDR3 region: CASSPTLYTDTQYF. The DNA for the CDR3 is TGTGCCAGCTCCCCGACCCTTTACACAGATACGCAGTATTTT.

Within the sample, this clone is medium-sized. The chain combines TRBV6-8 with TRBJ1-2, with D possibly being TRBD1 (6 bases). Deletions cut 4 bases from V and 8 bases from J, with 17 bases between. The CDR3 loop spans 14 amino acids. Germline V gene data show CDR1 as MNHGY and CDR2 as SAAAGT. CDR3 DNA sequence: TGTGCCAGCAGTTTAGGGGCCGGGACATCCGGCTACACCTTC. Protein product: CASSLGAGTSGYTF.

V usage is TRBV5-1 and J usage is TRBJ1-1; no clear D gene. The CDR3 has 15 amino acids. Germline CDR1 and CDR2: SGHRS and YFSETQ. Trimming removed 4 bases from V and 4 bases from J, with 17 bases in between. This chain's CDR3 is CASSLTVGRGTEAFF. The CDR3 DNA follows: TGCGCCAGCAGCCTCACCGTAGGGCGAGGCACTGAAGCTTTCTTT.